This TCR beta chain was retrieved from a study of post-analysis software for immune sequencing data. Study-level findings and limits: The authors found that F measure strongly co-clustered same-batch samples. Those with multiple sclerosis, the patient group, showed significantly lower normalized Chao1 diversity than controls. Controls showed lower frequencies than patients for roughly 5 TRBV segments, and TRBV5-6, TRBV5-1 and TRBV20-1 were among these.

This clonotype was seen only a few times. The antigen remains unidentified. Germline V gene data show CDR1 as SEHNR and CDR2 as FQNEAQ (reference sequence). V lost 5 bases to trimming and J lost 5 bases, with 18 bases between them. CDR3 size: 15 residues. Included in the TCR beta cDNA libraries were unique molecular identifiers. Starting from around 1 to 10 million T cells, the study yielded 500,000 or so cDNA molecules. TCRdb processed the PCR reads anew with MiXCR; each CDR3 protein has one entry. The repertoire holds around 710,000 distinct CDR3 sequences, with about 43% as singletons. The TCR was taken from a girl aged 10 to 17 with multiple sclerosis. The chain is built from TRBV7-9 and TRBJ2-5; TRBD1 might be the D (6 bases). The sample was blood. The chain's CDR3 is CASSITTGIGETQYF. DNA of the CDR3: TGTGCCAGCAGCATAACTACAGGGATCGGCGAGACCCAGTACTTC. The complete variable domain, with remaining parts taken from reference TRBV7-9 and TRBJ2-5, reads DTGVSQNPRHKITKRGQNVTFRCDPISEHNRLYWYRQTLGQGPEFLTYFQNEAQLEKSRLLSDRFSAERPKGSFSTLEIQRTEQGDSAMYLCASSITTGIGETQYFGPGTRLLVL.